The 18 T cell receptor beta chains reported below all come from one sample, sequenced in a study of cytomegalovirus exposure and HLA in healthy donors. The PCR had 60 Vbeta and 13 Jbeta primers. Clones were read by immunoSEQ multiplex PCR, and TCRdb kept only the in-frame ones, dropping some. In all, the sample yields 60,000 to 75,000 clones. The material sequenced was PBMCs. The receptors here all came from a female donor in good health and CMV-seropositive.

The rearrangement uses TRBV7-3 and TRBJ1-6; D unclear. With 3 bases removed from V and 6 bases from J, the gap between germline ends came to 9 bases. Per germline, CDR1 SGHTA and CDR2 FQGTGA. The CDR3 sequence is 14 residues long. The CDR3 is CASSLRQSNSPLHF. The CDR3 DNA reads as TGTGCCAGCAGCTTGAGACAATCTAATTCACCCCTCCACTTT.

The rearrangement uses TRBV18 and TRBJ2-5; D is undetermined. V was clipped by 3 bases and J by 2 bases, with 4 bases between them. The CDR3 length is 12 residues. In germline, CDR1 is KGHSH, CDR2 LQKENI. CDR3 sequence: CASSPSQETQYF. CDR3 DNA: TGTGCCAGCTCACCGTCGCAAGAGACCCAGTACTTC. Together with reference TRBV18 and TRBJ2-5, the CDR3 gives the full variable domain: NAGVMQNPRHLVRRRGQEARLRCSPMKGHSHVYWYRQLPEEGLKFMVYLQKENIIDESGMPKERFSAEFPKEGPSILRIQQVVRGDSAAYFCASSPSQETQYFGPGTRLLVL.

The chain employs TRBV27 and TRBJ2-1; TRBD2 agrees at 13 bases. The length of the CDR3 is 16 residues. Germline-derived CDR1 and CDR2 are MNHEY and SMNVEV (reference sequence). Trimming took 6 bases from V and 6 from J; bases not matched to a gene: 8. CDR3 loop: CASSLVLAGGSNEQFF. CDR3 in DNA: TGTGCCAGCAGCCTCGTACTAGCGGGGGGGAGCAATGAGCAGTTCTTC.

The CDR3 coding sequence is TGTGCCAGCAGTTTGTCACCGGGAGCCTACGAGCAGTACTTC. Encoded protein: CASSLSPGAYEQYF. This chain connects TRBV28 to TRBJ2-7, with a weak D call TRBD2 (6 bases). Germline CDR1 and CDR2: MDHEN and SYDVKM. Between the trimmed V and J ends, which lost 3 bases and 2 bases, there was a span of 11 bases. This CDR3 spans 14 amino acids.

The chain carries TRBV4-1 and TRBJ1-2, with D tentatively TRBD1 (6 bases). CDR1 is MGHRA and CDR2 is YSYEKL in the germline V gene. The CDR3 is 17 amino acids. Trimming shortened V by 1 base and J by 1 base, and 16 bases separated the two germline ends. The CDR3 nucleotides read TGCGCCAGCAGCCAAGGCACAGGGCGAAGACTTAACTATGGCTACACCTTC. It encodes CASSQGTGRRLNYGYTF.

The gene calls are TRBV5-4 and TRBJ2-1, with 8 bases identical to TRBD2. CDR1 and CDR2 (germline): SGHNT, YYREEE (reference sequence). CDR3 length equals 17 residues. V lost 1 base to trimming and J lost 3 bases; unmatched junction nucleotides: 9. CDR3 sequence: CASSLTVLAGSYNEQFF. The CDR3 region has the DNA TGTGCCAGCAGCTTGACAGTGCTAGCGGGTAGCTACAATGAGCAGTTCTTC.

This chain connects TRBV6-1 to TRBJ2-1, with TRBD1 matching 7 bases. V trimming: 4 bases; J trimming: 5 bases; junction bases outside the gene matches: 8. The length of the CDR3 is 15 residues. Germline V gene data show CDR1 as MNHNS and CDR2 as SASEGT. The CDR3 DNA follows: TGTGCCAGCAGTGCCCCGGGACAGTCCGACAATGAGCAGTTCTTC. Residues: CASSAPGQSDNEQFF.

The J gene is TRBJ1-2, the V gene TRBV2; TRBD1 aligns across 8 bases. V lost 8 bases and J lost 4; bases outside the gene matches: 9. The CDR3 covers 14 residues. The germline V gene encodes CDR1 SNHLY and CDR2 FYNNEI. CDR3 amino acids: CASRGQGRGYGYTF. The CDR3 bases are TGTGCCAGCCGCGGACAGGGCCGCGGCTATGGCTACACCTTC.

V usage is TRBV14 and J usage is TRBJ2-5; D might be TRBD1 (5 bases). The CDR3 consists of 14 residues. V was clipped by 4 bases and J by 7 bases, with 16 bases between them. CDR1 is SGHDN, CDR2 FVKESK, per germline. CDR3 residues: CASSPGQGGVTQYF. The DNA for the CDR3 is TGTGCCAGCAGCCCCGGCCAGGGTGGTGTGACCCAGTACTTC.

This rearrangement joins TRBV19 to TRBJ1-5; possibly TRBD1 for D (6 bases). V shed 3 bases and J shed 9 bases, with 15 bases lying between them. From germline, CDR1 is LNHDA and CDR2 SQIVND (reference sequence). The CDR3 length is 14 residues. The CDR3, as DNA: TGTGCCAGTAGTATGGGGACACAGTTAGGGCCCCAGCATTTT. Amino acids: CASSMGTQLGPQHF.

The gene calls are TRBV6-5 and TRBJ1-1, with TRBD1 matching 7 bases. CDR3 length: 14 residues. CDR1 is MNHEY, CDR2 SVGAGI, per germline. The V segment lost 1 base and the J segment 6 bases; nucleotides outside the gene matches: 5. The CDR3 loop is CASSYFSQGAEAFF. In nucleotides, the CDR3 is TGTGCCAGCAGTTACTTCAGTCAGGGGGCTGAAGCTTTCTTT.

The V gene is TRBV28, the J gene TRBJ2-7; D might be TRBD1 (6 bases). V shed 10 bases and J shed 9 bases, with 31 bases lying between them. The CDR3 totals 16 residues. Germline V gene lookup returns CDR1 MDHEN and CDR2 SYDVKM. CDR3 coding DNA: TGTGCCACCCGGACGGGGTATGGGGGCGCCGTCTTGGGGCAGTACTTC. It specifies CATRTGYGGAVLGQYF.

The J gene is TRBJ2-1, the V gene TRBV28, with a tentative D call TRBD2 (5 bases). Per the germline V gene, CDR1 is MDHEN and CDR2 is SYDVKM. The length of the CDR3 is 12 residues. Trimming left V 8 bases short and J 4 bases short, with 9 bases between. CDR3 loop: CASQTNYNEQFF. The CDR3 DNA reads as TGTGCCAGCCAGACTAATTACAATGAGCAGTTCTTC.

J is TRBJ2-1 and V is TRBV5-1, with 8 bases lining up with TRBD2. V lost 2 bases and J lost 5; bases outside the gene matches: 9. Germline V gives CDR1 SGHRS, CDR2 YFSETQ. This CDR3 contains 16 residues. In DNA form, the CDR3 reads TGCGCCAGCAGCTTTAACGCGGGGGGATCCGACAATGAGCAGTTCTTC. Protein sequence: CASSFNAGGSDNEQFF.

This sequence joins TRBV5-1 and TRBJ1-1, with 9 bases matching TRBD1. Germline assignment: CDR1 SGHRS and CDR2 YFSETQ. The CDR3 runs to 16 residues. V gave up 7 bases and J gave up 4 bases; unmatched junction bases: 14. CDR3 in amino acids: CASRSGTGNAGTEAFF. The DNA for the CDR3 is TGCGCCAGCCGTTCCGGGACAGGGAATGCGGGCACTGAAGCTTTCTTT.

The chain has TRBV6-5 and TRBJ1-2; 8 nucleotides line up with TRBD1. There are 15 residues in the CDR3. The V segment lost 5 bases and the J segment 6 bases; nucleotides outside the gene matches: 11. Per germline, CDR1 MNHEY and CDR2 SVGAGI. CDR3 nucleotide sequence: TGTGCCAGCAGTCGGCAGTGGACAGGGCGCGATGGCTACACCTTC. Its translation is CASSRQWTGRDGYTF.

This rearrangement joins TRBV9 to TRBJ2-7; 10 bases are shared with TRBD1. Germline assignment: CDR1 SGDLS and CDR2 YYNGEE. The CDR3 is 15 residues long. V was pared by 4 bases and J by 6 bases, with 10 bases of the junction left unmatched. In nucleotides, the CDR3 is TGTGCCAGCAGCTCCACCGGGACAGGGGTTTCCGAGCAGTACTTC. Protein: CASSSTGTGVSEQYF.

The chain links TRBV2 to TRBJ2-7, with TRBD2 as a possible D gene (5 bases). The CDR3 has 13 amino acids. The V end was cut by 4 bases, the J end by 3 bases, with 10 bases between. The V gene's germline CDR1 is SNHLY and CDR2 FYNNEI. The CDR3 nucleotides are TGTGCCAGCAGTGTGCGGGCAGTCTACGAGCAGTACTTC. Amino acids: CASSVRAVYEQYF.